This TCR beta chain emerged from a study of technical replicates of blood from a handful of donors. TCRdb's copy holds only in-frame clones and misses some; the assay was immunoSEQ multiplex PCR. The table includes 60,000 or so clones, around nine tenths detected once. The CDR3 is 15 amino acids. Trimming removed 5 bases at V and 4 bases at J, with 15 bases between. Germline loops: CDR1 SEHNR, CDR2 FQNEAQ (reference sequence). V is TRBV7-9 and J is TRBJ1-5; D ambiguous. The receptor was isolated from a human donor in good health. Some clones in this sample may be carry-over from other donors' samples. Sequenced: PBMCs. CDR3 coding DNA: TGTGCCAGCAGCCCGATGGGGAGCGTGAATCAGCCCCAGCATTTT. Amino acids: CASSPMGSVNQPQHF.